The 22 T cell receptor beta chains reported below all come from one sample, sequenced in a study of blood T cells in healthy people across ages. A second roughly 6 to 12 cycle PCR used barcoded and J-beta primers. One entry per CDR3 protein results from TCRdb running MiXCR on the 5' RACE reads. Of around 1,800,000 distinct CDR3 sequences detected, roughly two fifths appear once; the ten largest clones hold under 25%. The sample comprised blood. The receptors were sampled from a human donor in good health.

At least ten counts were recorded for this clonotype. The V gene is TRBV29-1, the J gene TRBJ2-5, with D maybe TRBD1 (6 bases). Per germline, CDR1 SQVTM and CDR2 ANQGSEA. CDR3 length: 13 residues. The ends were cut back, 6 bases at V and 1 base at J, with 12 bases in the middle. The CDR3 region has the DNA TGCAGCGTCATGGGACATACCCAAGAGACCCAGTACTTC. Translated: CSVMGHTQETQYF.

The chain recombines TRBV28 with TRBJ2-3; 11 bases match TRBD2. Per germline, CDR1 MDHEN and CDR2 SYDVKM. CDR3 length: 19 residues. Trimming took 4 bases from V and 5 from J; bases not matched to a gene: 17. CDR3 sequence reads: CASSSQLAGVPAQRDTQYF. CDR3 sequence (DNA): TGTGCCAGCAGTTCGCAACTAGCGGGGGTCCCCGCACAGAGAGATACGCAGTATTTT.

This chain connects TRBV7-6 to TRBJ2-1; 11 bases align to TRBD1. This CDR3 is 17 amino acids long. Germline V gene data show CDR1 as SGHVS and CDR2 as FNYEAQ. The ends lost 3 bases at V and 6 bases at J; junction bases unmatched: 10. CDR3 sequence reads: CASSFGQGARFGNEQFF. CDR3 DNA sequence: TGTGCCAGCAGCTTCGGACAGGGGGCCCGTTTTGGCAATGAGCAGTTCTTC.

The J gene is TRBJ2-5, the V gene TRBV7-2, with a possible D match to TRBD2 (6 bases). In germline, CDR1 is SGHTA, CDR2 FQGNSA. The CDR3 covers 14 residues. V lost 1 base and J 5 bases, leaving 11 bases between the germline ends. The CDR3, as DNA: TGTGCCAGCAGCTTAGGGGAGGACGGGGAGACCCAGTACTTC. Amino acid sequence: CASSLGEDGETQYF.

The J gene is TRBJ2-4, the V gene TRBV6-1, with 8 nucleotides matching TRBD1. The CDR3 sequence is 14 residues long. Germline lookup yields CDR1 MNHNS and CDR2 SASEGT. J was trimmed by 13 bases and V by 5 bases; bases with no gene match: 13. The CDR3 is CASSYPGQDLEQYF. The CDR3, as DNA: TGTGCCAGCAGTTATCCGGGACAGGACCTTGAGCAGTACTTC.

Note on this clonotype: The germline gene is not matched at one end of the junction; a read error may be the cause. The chain is built from TRBV20-1 and TRBJ1-2; TRBD1 matches at 10 bases. This CDR3 is built from 13 residues. CDR1 is DFQATT and CDR2 is SNEGSKA in the germline V gene (reference sequence). The chain's CDR3 is CSARDRGPDGYTF. The CDR3 nucleotides are TGCAGTGCAAGAGACAGGGGGCCGGATGGCTACACCTTC.

This chain links TRBV5-5 with TRBJ1-5; D might be TRBD1 (6 bases). V was trimmed by 0 bases and J by 7 bases, leaving 14 bases between them. Germline V gene data show CDR1 as SGHKS and CDR2 as YYEKEE (reference sequence). The CDR3 is made up of 15 amino acids. The CDR3 bases are TGTGCCAGCAGCTTGGATGACGCCAGGGGCCAGCCCCAGCATTTT. Its translation: CASSLDDARGQPQHF.

This chain joins TRBV5-1 and TRBJ2-2; TRBD1 is a possible D gene (6 bases). Germline assignment: CDR1 SGHRS and CDR2 YFSETQ. The CDR3 loop spans 14 amino acids. The V end was cut by 7 bases, the J end by 10 bases, with 20 bases between. The CDR3 DNA reads as TGCGCCAGCCAGGCAGGGGTCGGAAAGGCGGAGCTGTTTTTT. It codes for CASQAGVGKAELFF.

The CDR3: CASSPFLVGGEQYF. The DNA of the CDR3 is TGTGCCAGCAGTCCATTCTTAGTGGGGGGCGAGCAGTACTTC. This chain uses TRBV27 with TRBJ2-4; perhaps TRBD2 as D (6 bases). The J call may be faulty, since TRBJ2-7 better matches the DNA end. The CDR3 is 14 residues long. Germline V gives CDR1 MNHEY, CDR2 SMNVEV (reference sequence).

A few counts support this clonotype. The chain recombines TRBV7-8 with TRBJ1-5; perhaps TRBD1 as D (6 bases). Germline values: CDR1 SGHVS, CDR2 FQNEAQ. V lost 0 bases and J 4 bases, leaving 19 bases between the germline ends. CDR3 length: 18 amino acids. The CDR3 DNA follows: TGTGCCAGCAGCTTAGCCCCAGGGGAGGGGAGAGGGAATCAGCCCCAGCATTTT. It translates to CASSLAPGEGRGNQPQHF.

This sequence joins TRBV2 and TRBJ2-7, with D perhaps TRBD1 or TRBD2 (5 bases each). Trimming left V 11 bases short and J 2 bases short, with 13 bases between. Germline CDR1 is SNHLY and CDR2 is FYNNEI. This CDR3 has 12 residues. The CDR3 is CAEGDGAYEQYF. The CDR3 DNA is TGTGCCGAAGGGGACGGAGCCTACGAGCAGTACTTC.

V is TRBV12-3 or TRBV12-4 and J is TRBJ2-2, with TRBD1 as a possible D gene (6 bases). The CDR3 loop spans 14 amino acids. V gave up 3 bases and J gave up 4 bases, with 9 bases separating them. CDR3 sequence: CASSFSRGTGELFF. The CDR3 DNA follows: TGTGCCAGCAGTTTCTCCAGGGGCACCGGGGAGCTGTTTTTT.

This chain joins TRBV2 and TRBJ2-7; D may match TRBD1 or TRBD2 (5 bases each). The CDR3 loop spans 15 amino acids. Germline loops: CDR1 SNHLY, CDR2 FYNNEI. The germline V and J ends were trimmed by 1 base and 2 bases, with 12 bases remaining between them. The DNA for the CDR3 is TGTGCCAGCAGTGAAGGGGACCCGGGGACCTACGAGCAGTACTTC. It encodes CASSEGDPGTYEQYF.

V gene TRBV5-1 combines with J gene TRBJ2-7, with TRBD2 matching over 12 bases. The end of the DNA aligns better with TRBJ2-5, so the J call may be wrong. Germline loops: CDR1 SGHRS, CDR2 YFSETQ. CDR3 length: 14 residues. The chain's CDR3 is CASSLAGLAGTQYF. CDR3 sequence (DNA): TGCGCCAGCAGCTTGGCGGGACTAGCGGGGACCCAGTACTTC.

This chain joins TRBV5-1 and TRBJ2-3; D unresolved. Trimming removed 1 base at V and 2 bases at J, with 11 bases between. This CDR3 has 15 amino acids. Germline CDR1 SGHRS, CDR2 YFSETQ. DNA for the CDR3: TGCGCCAGCAGCTTGAAACAGAGTTCCACAGATACGCAGTATTTT. This translates into CASSLKQSSTDTQYF.

This clonotype has more than one count but fewer than ten. The chain links TRBV9 to TRBJ2-1; 9 bases map to TRBD1. Losses at the gene ends were 0 bases for V and 6 bases for J; bases not matched to a gene: 7. This CDR3 has 16 residues. The germline V gene has CDR1 SGDLS and CDR2 YYNGEE. The CDR3 DNA follows: TGTGCCAGCAGCGTAGAGGATGGGACAGGGATCAATGAGCAGTTCTTC. Protein product: CASSVEDGTGINEQFF.

The genes are TRBV6-1 and TRBJ2-1; 14 nucleotides agree with TRBD2. Germline values: CDR1 MNHNS, CDR2 SASEGT. There are 21 residues in the CDR3. Trimming removed 3 bases from V and 1 base from J; junction bases left unmatched: 14. The CDR3 protein is CASSDWYLGLAGEDSYNEQFF. In DNA form, the CDR3 reads TGTGCCAGCAGTGATTGGTACCTGGGACTAGCGGGGGAGGATTCCTACAATGAGCAGTTCTTC.

The chain carries TRBV20-1 and TRBJ2-1; possible D gene TRBD2, 5 bases. The CDR3 has 16 amino acids. The germline gives CDR1 DFQATT, CDR2 SNEGSKA (reference sequence). V lost 1 base to trimming and J lost 0 bases, with 13 bases between them. CDR3 bases: TGCAGTGCTAGAGTGGATAGCGCCAACTCCTACAATGAGCAGTTCTTC. It is translated as CSARVDSANSYNEQFF.

The V call is TRBV6-1, the J call TRBJ2-7, with TRBD2 identical over 8 bases. Germline values: CDR1 MNHNS, CDR2 SASEGT. The CDR3 sequence is 13 residues long. V was clipped by 7 bases and J by 2 bases; unmatched bases: 4. The CDR3 sequence is CASTRGGTYEQYF. For the CDR3, the DNA is TGTGCCAGCACTCGGGGGGGAACCTACGAGCAGTACTTC.

The chain employs TRBV12-3 or TRBV12-4 and TRBJ1-5; D remains unclear. The CDR3 contains 15 residues. V was clipped by 1 base and J by 6 bases, with 13 bases between them. The CDR3 coding sequence is TGTGCCAGCAGTTTAGACGTTCAGATGGCTCAGCCCCAGCATTTT. Protein product: CASSLDVQMAQPQHF.

This clonotype was recorded a few times. This chain joins TRBV20-1 and TRBJ2-7; possibly TRBD1 or TRBD2 for D (5 bases each). This CDR3 region has 15 residues. The V gene's germline CDR1 is DFQATT and CDR2 SNEGSKA (reference sequence). Deletions cut 0 bases from V and 1 base from J, with 13 bases between. CDR3 nucleotide sequence: TGCAGTGCTAGAGATGGGGACCGCCCGTCCTACGAGCAGTACTTC. Protein: CSARDGDRPSYEQYF.

This clonotype occurred many times. The chain joins TRBV6-6 to TRBJ1-5, with no clear D. The CDR3 is 13 amino acids. CDR1 MNHNY and CDR2 SVGAGI come from the germline V gene (reference sequence). The V end was cut by 7 bases, the J end by 2 bases, with 9 bases between. CDR3 sequence (DNA): TGTGCCAGCACCCCGGGAGGCAATCAGCCCCAGCATTTT. Protein product: CASTPGGNQPQHF.